What follows are 6 T cell receptor beta chains derived from one specimen sequenced in a study of control samples from healthy donors and cancer patients. Produced via immunoSEQ multiplex PCR; TCRdb's table is partial and in-frame only. Among about 70,000 clones listed, nearly 85% were seen once. Sequenced: blood. Receptors originate from a man aged 45-60 years in good health.

The J gene is TRBJ2-7, the V gene TRBV6-2 or TRBV6-3; TRBD1 matches 11 bases. Looked up from germline, CDR1 is MNHEY and CDR2 is SVGEGT. After removal of 6 bases from V and 5 bases from J, the junction contained 15 bases not matched to a gene. The CDR3 is made up of 17 amino acids. The CDR3 region is CASSRTGQGANVNEQYF. The DNA of the CDR3 is TGTGCCAGCAGCCGTACCGGACAGGGGGCGAATGTAAACGAGCAGTACTTC.

This chain joins TRBV29-1 and TRBJ2-1; 7 bases match TRBD2. Germline trimming cut 3 bases from V and 3 bases from J; bases unmatched to any gene: 5. CDR3 size: 14 residues. Looked up from germline, CDR1 is SQVTM and CDR2 is ANQGSEA. CDR3 protein: CSVDMGGVYNEQFF. As DNA, the CDR3 is TGCAGCGTTGATATGGGGGGGGTCTACAATGAGCAGTTCTTC.

V and J are TRBV7-9 and TRBJ2-1; TRBD2 aligns across 14 bases. CDR1 and CDR2 from the germline V gene are SEHNR and FQNEAQ (reference sequence). This CDR3 comprises 15 residues. Germline trimming cut 4 bases from V and 5 bases from J; bases unmatched to any gene: 1. The CDR3 reads CASSSTSGRDNEQFF. The CDR3 DNA reads TGTGCCAGCAGCTCGACTAGCGGGAGGGACAATGAGCAGTTCTTC.

The J gene is TRBJ1-1, the V gene TRBV6-6, with a weak D call TRBD1 (5 bases). V was clipped by 2 bases and J by 4 bases, with 11 bases between them. The germline CDR1 and CDR2 sequences are MNHNY and SVGAGI (reference sequence). The CDR3 is 14 residues long. CDR3 sequence reads: CASSYVGLITEAFF. The CDR3, as DNA: TGTGCCAGCAGTTACGTGGGGCTAATCACTGAAGCTTTCTTT.

This chain uses TRBV6-5 with TRBJ1-1; no reliable D call. Germline CDR1 MNHEY, CDR2 SVGAGI. The CDR3 runs to 12 residues. The V end lost 8 bases, the J end lost 0 bases, and 7 bases lay between the germline ends. Here the CDR3 reads CASGRLNTEAFF. CDR3 DNA sequence: TGTGCCAGCGGGAGACTGAACACTGAAGCTTTCTTT.

The sample holds a few counts of this clone. J is TRBJ1-1 and V is TRBV19; 9 nucleotides match TRBD1. Germline CDR1 LNHDA, CDR2 SQIVND (reference sequence). The V segment lost 0 bases and the J segment 4 bases; nucleotides outside the gene matches: 3. The CDR3 spans 15 residues. CDR3 protein: CASSIDRDRATEAFF. CDR3 DNA: TGTGCCAGTAGTATAGACCGGGACAGGGCCACTGAAGCTTTCTTT.